This T cell receptor beta chain was retrieved from a study of blood T cell repertoires in COVID-19. As for the study in general: The origin of the acute and convalescent COVID-19 samples was the United States, Italy and Spain. From T cells, B-cell-depleted T cells, or PBMCs came the material, which was cDNA or gDNA.

Individuals aged roughly 18 to 95 years were recruited from 24 US areas. Germline values: CDR1 SEHNR, CDR2 FQNEAQ (reference sequence). V lost 3 bases, J lost 0 bases, and 14 bases lay in between. The CDR3 covers 16 residues. Original handling: Researchers report that nucleated cell counts were estimated from reference gene primer amplification. Sequenced by immunoSEQ multiplex PCR; TCRdb stores in-frame clones only, minus some. The V and J calls and clone size come from that table; D and trimming were worked out from the DNA. The sample records more than 350,000 clones, about 87% being singletons. The source material was PBMCs or T cells enriched from blood (not recorded which). The chain combines TRBV7-9 with TRBJ1-2; the D gene is possibly TRBD1 (5 bases). This receptor was identified in a woman between 45 and 65 years old who had recovered from COVID-19. The CDR3 region has the DNA TGTGCCAGCAGCTTGGGGGGGGGACCCGCTAACTATGGCTACACCTTC. Protein product: CASSLGGGPANYGYTF. Supplemented by reference TRBV7-9 and TRBJ1-2, the full variable domain reads DTGVSQNPRHKITKRGQNVTFRCDPISEHNRLYWYRQTLGQGPEFLTYFQNEAQLEKSRLLSDRFSAERPKGSFSTLEIQRTEQGDSAMYLCASSLGGGPANYGYTFGSGTRLTVV.